The next 28 T cell receptor beta chains were all read from a single sample in a study of early T cells in non-severe SARS-CoV-2 infection. One entry per CDR3 protein results from TCRdb running MiXCR on the 5' RACE reads. The sample has fewer than 80,000 distinct CDR3 sequences; 9.5% are singletons. Sequences were obtained from whole blood. The receptors derive from an adult who was a healthcare worker with PCR-confirmed SARS-CoV-2 infection or an uninfected control (not recorded which).

V gene TRBV6-1 combines with J gene TRBJ2-3; the D is unclear. Germline V gene lookup returns CDR1 MNHNS and CDR2 SASEGT. The CDR3 is made up of 12 amino acids. V lost 3 bases to trimming and J lost 3 bases, with 4 bases between them. The DNA of the CDR3 is TGTGCCAGCAGTGAGACGACAGATACGCAGTATTTT. The encoded protein is CASSETTDTQYF.

The rearrangement joins TRBV19 to TRBJ2-2; D is possibly TRBD2 (7 bases). There are 17 residues in the CDR3. V was cut by 1 base and J by 0 bases, with 12 bases left in between. Germline V gene data show CDR1 as LNHDA and CDR2 as SQIVND (reference sequence). The CDR3: CASSIAGGPPNTGELFF. CDR3 bases: TGTGCCAGTAGTATAGCGGGGGGCCCTCCGAACACCGGGGAGCTGTTTTTT.

The CDR3 is CATTGIRDEQFF. For the CDR3, the DNA is TGTGCCACCACTGGAATCAGGGATGAGCAGTTCTTC. V gene TRBV24-1 combines with J gene TRBJ2-1; possible D gene TRBD1, 5 bases. V was cut by 8 bases and J by 8 bases, with 12 bases left in between. This CDR3 contains 12 residues. The V gene's germline CDR1 is KGHDR and CDR2 SFDVKD.

This clonotype was seen many times. J is TRBJ1-2 and V is TRBV6-1; 10 nucleotides line up with TRBD1. Germline CDR1 MNHNS, CDR2 SASEGT. The length of the CDR3 is 14 residues. V dropped 8 bases and J dropped 8; count of bases not matched to a gene: 11. The CDR3 region has the DNA TGTGCCAGCCAGACAACGACAGGGGGCTACGGCTACACCTTC. Its protein is CASQTTTGGYGYTF.

This clonotype was detected a few times. V usage is TRBV20-1 and J usage is TRBJ1-5; D unresolved. V gave up 8 bases and J gave up 2 bases, with 10 bases separating them. CDR3 length equals 12 residues. The germline CDR1 and CDR2 sequences are DFQATT and SNEGSKA (reference sequence). The CDR3 is CSPTSGNQPQHF. CDR3 in DNA: TGCAGTCCTACTTCGGGCAATCAGCCCCAGCATTTT.

In its sample, this clonotype was seen a few times. The rearrangement links TRBV20-1 to TRBJ2-1; the match to TRBD1 covers 9 bases. This CDR3 region has 13 residues. The ends lost 1 base at V and 8 bases at J; junction bases unmatched: 3. CDR1 DFQATT and CDR2 SNEGSKA come from the germline V gene (reference sequence). The CDR3 DNA is TGCAGTGCTAGAGGGGGACAGGGAGATGAGCAGTTCTTC. Amino acids: CSARGGQGDEQFF.

This clonotype was seen repeatedly, ten times or more. This chain connects TRBV11-1 to TRBJ2-2; no clear D gene. The germline V and J ends were trimmed by 7 bases and 0 bases, with 9 bases remaining between them. This CDR3 has 14 residues. Germline-derived CDR1 and CDR2 are SGHAT and FQDESV (reference sequence). CDR3 protein: CASTFQTNTGELFF. The CDR3 coding sequence is TGTGCCAGCACCTTTCAAACGAACACCGGGGAGCTGTTTTTT.

This clonotype was detected a few times. V is TRBV29-1 and J is TRBJ1-4, with D possibly matching TRBD1 (6 bases). The CDR3 contains 14 residues. V was cut by 4 bases and J by 3 bases, with 12 bases left in between. Germline values: CDR1 SQVTM, CDR2 ANQGSEA. CDR3 DNA: TGCAGCGTTGTGTTGGGGGCACCTAATGAAAAACTGTTTTTT. This codes for CSVVLGAPNEKLFF. The full variable domain, its missing parts supplied by reference TRBV29-1 and TRBJ1-4, is SAVISQKPSRDICQRGTSLTIQCQVDSQVTMMFWYRQQPGQSLTLIATANQGSEATYESGFVIDKFPISRPNLTFSTLTVSNMSPEDSSIYLCSVVLGAPNEKLFFGSGTQLSVL.

At least ten counts were recorded for this clonotype. The chain employs TRBV12-3 or TRBV12-4 and TRBJ2-7, with D unresolved. The CDR3 length is 12 residues. Between the trimmed V and J ends, which lost 5 bases and 3 bases, there was a span of 8 bases. The CDR3 spells CASSAFGYEQYF. The CDR3 DNA reads TGTGCCAGCAGTGCCTTTGGCTACGAGCAGTACTTC.

The chain carries TRBV24-1 and TRBJ2-2; D remains ambiguous. The V and J ends lost 2 bases and 6 bases respectively, with 15 bases between them. Germline V gene data show CDR1 as KGHDR and CDR2 as SFDVKD. CDR3 length equals 16 residues. The CDR3 bases are TGTGCCACCAGTGATTCCGTACCCCTTTGGGCCGGGGAGCTGTTTTTT. It codes for CATSDSVPLWAGELFF.

Only a few counts were recorded for this clonotype. The gene calls are TRBV5-1 and TRBJ1-1; 11 bases are a match to TRBD1. Germline V gene lookup returns CDR1 SGHRS and CDR2 YFSETQ. With V trimmed by 2 bases and J by 4 bases, 7 bases remained unmatched. This CDR3 contains 16 residues. CDR3 amino acids: CASSFWYGQGATEAFF. CDR3 DNA: TGCGCCAGCAGCTTCTGGTATGGACAGGGGGCCACTGAAGCTTTCTTT.

This clonotype occurred many times. The V call is TRBV7-3, the J call TRBJ2-3, with D possibly matching TRBD1 (5 bases). The V gene's germline CDR1 is SGHTA and CDR2 FQGTGA. CDR3 length: 13 residues. V was clipped by 5 bases and J by 2 bases, with 8 bases between them. CDR3 residues: CASSPRDTDTQYF. CDR3 DNA: TGTGCCAGCAGCCCCAGGGACACAGATACGCAGTATTTT.

This clonotype was found a few times. The rearrangement joins TRBV29-1 to TRBJ2-1, with 7 positions matching TRBD1. The CDR3 consists of 11 residues. CDR1 SQVTM and CDR2 ANQGSEA come from the germline V gene. V lost 7 bases, J lost 5 bases, and 2 bases stayed unmatched. The CDR3 DNA follows: TGCAGCGGGGGACAGCACAATGAGCAGTTCTTC. Its protein is CSGGQHNEQFF.

As to this clonotype: A read error may explain this, as a much larger clone is one base away. J is TRBJ1-1 and V is TRBV30; D not resolved. The germline V gene has CDR1 GTSNPN and CDR2 SVGIG (reference sequence). There are 13 residues in the CDR3. Trimming removed 0 bases at V and 0 bases at J, with 5 bases between. The CDR3 nucleotides are TGTGCCTGGAGTGTGGTAATGAACACTGAAGCTTTCTTT. Translated: CAWSVVMNTEAFF.

The CDR3 is CASSLGSIAGELFF. DNA for the CDR3: TGTGCCAGCAGCTTGGGGTCTATCGCCGGGGAGCTGTTTTTT. The chain uses TRBV5-6 and TRBJ2-2; D is unresolved. CDR3 length: 14 amino acids. The germline V gene has CDR1 SGHDT and CDR2 YYEEEE. Trimming pared 0 bases from V and 6 bases from J, leaving 9 bases between. The full variable domain, with the rest looked up from reference TRBV5-6 and TRBJ2-2, is DAGVTQSPTHLIKTRGQQVTLRCSPKSGHDTVSWYQQALGQGPQFIFQYYEEEERQRGNFPDRFSGHQFPNYSSELNVNALLLGDSALYLCASSLGSIAGELFFGEGSRLTVL.

This clonotype was detected many times. CDR3 coding DNA: TGTGCCAGCAGACCGGACTATACCTACGAGCAGTACTTC. The encoded protein is CASRPDYTYEQYF. The chain combines TRBV7-6 with TRBJ2-7; a possible D gene is TRBD2 (6 bases). V dropped 6 bases and J dropped 2 bases, with 11 bases sitting between them. CDR1 is SGHVS, CDR2 FNYEAQ, per germline. This CDR3 is 13 amino acids long.

This clonotype was found many times. V is TRBV27 and J is TRBJ2-1, with D possibly matching TRBD1 (6 bases). This CDR3 is 15 amino acids long. Germline V lookup: CDR1 MNHEY, CDR2 SMNVEV (reference sequence). Trimming stripped 6 bases from V and 6 bases from J, with 18 bases between. CDR3 DNA: TGTGCCAGCAGCCAGGAAGGGGGTGTGGTCAATGAGCAGTTCTTC. Amino acids: CASSQEGGVVNEQFF.

This clonotype was detected many times. The gene calls are TRBV29-1 and TRBJ1-4; D is possibly TRBD1 (5 bases). V shed 7 bases and J shed 7 bases, with 10 bases lying between them. Germline V gene lookup returns CDR1 SQVTM and CDR2 ANQGSEA. The CDR3 runs to 11 residues. This CDR3 reads CSAGRGEKLFF. CDR3 nucleotide sequence: TGCAGCGCCGGGAGGGGTGAAAAACTGTTTTTT.

The chain joins TRBV2 to TRBJ1-5, with TRBD1 identical over 7 bases. The germline CDR1 and CDR2 sequences are SNHLY and FYNNEI. With 5 bases clipped from V and 3 bases from J, the junction kept 4 bases outside the gene matches. The CDR3 has 14 residues. The CDR3 here is CASSPTGDNQPQHF. The CDR3, as DNA: TGTGCCAGCAGTCCCACAGGGGACAATCAGCCCCAGCATTTT.

The sample holds many counts of this clonotype. The chain joins TRBV24-1 to TRBJ1-5; the D gene is possibly TRBD1 (5 bases). CDR3 length: 16 amino acids. Germline CDR1 is KGHDR and CDR2 is SFDVKD. V shed 0 bases and J shed 1 base, with 9 bases lying between them. The CDR3 DNA sequence: TGTGCCACCAGTGATTTGCCCAGGGTAAGCAATCAGCCCCAGCATTTT. Its protein is CATSDLPRVSNQPQHF.

This clonotype was counted at least ten times. The chain combines TRBV19 with TRBJ2-5; D possibly uses TRBD1 or TRBD2 (5 bases each). The CDR3 totals 15 residues. Germline CDR1 and CDR2: LNHDA and SQIVND (reference sequence). V was cut by 1 base and J by 5 bases, with 14 bases left in between. The CDR3 DNA reads as TGTGCCAGTAGTATAGCCGGGACCCAGAGGGAGACCCAGTACTTC. It codes for CASSIAGTQRETQYF.

Many counts were recorded for this clonotype. This rearrangement joins TRBV20-1 to TRBJ1-5; perhaps TRBD1 as D (5 bases). V lost 3 bases and J lost 3, with 12 bases in between. Germline V gene lookup returns CDR1 DFQATT and CDR2 SNEGSKA (reference sequence). This CDR3 comprises 14 residues. The CDR3 sequence: CSARADGTNQPQHF. In nucleotides, the CDR3 is TGCAGTGCTAGGGCCGACGGGACCAATCAGCCCCAGCATTTT.

This clonotype was found many times. This rearrangement joins TRBV4-1 to TRBJ2-2; D unresolved. Germline V gene lookup returns CDR1 MGHRA and CDR2 YSYEKL. The CDR3 runs 14 residues. V lost 3 bases to trimming and J lost 3 bases, with 8 bases between them. In DNA form, the CDR3 reads TGCGCCAGCAGCCAGCTTGGAGACACCGGGGAGCTGTTTTTT. Translated, it gives CASSQLGDTGELFF.

In its sample, this clonotype was seen many times. CDR3 nucleotides: TGTGCCTCCAATATCCCGGGCCGACAGGTGGCTGGGGCCAACGTCCTGACTTTC. This codes for CASNIPGRQVAGANVLTF. The chain links TRBV19 to TRBJ2-6; the D gene is possibly TRBD1 (6 bases). The length of the CDR3 is 18 residues. The germline V gene has CDR1 LNHDA and CDR2 SQIVND (reference sequence). The V gene lost 11 bases and the J gene lost 2 bases, with 25 bases spanning the gap.

This clonotype was observed many times. The V gene is TRBV5-4, the J gene TRBJ2-1; TRBD2 aligns across 8 bases. With 0 bases clipped from V and 2 bases from J, the junction kept 1 base outside the gene matches. Germline V gene data show CDR1 as SGHNT and CDR2 as YYREEE (reference sequence). The CDR3 is 15 amino acids. The CDR3 sequence is CASSLGGRTYNEQFF. DNA of the CDR3: TGTGCCAGCAGCTTGGGCGGGAGGACCTACAATGAGCAGTTCTTC.

V usage is TRBV5-5 and J usage is TRBJ2-5, with D hard to call. V was clipped by 3 bases and J by 5 bases, with 8 bases between them. The CDR3 has 12 amino acids. Germline values: CDR1 SGHKS, CDR2 YYEKEE (reference sequence). The DNA for the CDR3 is TGTGCCAGCAGCTCCTTAACCGAGACCCAGTACTTC. This codes for CASSSLTETQYF.

This clonotype showed up just a few times. This chain uses TRBV11-2 with TRBJ1-1; no definite D call. Germline V lookup: CDR1 SGHAT, CDR2 FQNNGV. The CDR3 totals 12 residues. V shed 8 bases and J shed 6 bases, with 13 bases lying between them. The CDR3 sequence is CASQQEYSEAFF. The CDR3 bases are TGTGCCAGCCAGCAGGAGTACTCTGAAGCTTTCTTT.

This sequence joins TRBV6-1 and TRBJ2-1; D might be TRBD2 (6 bases). Per germline, CDR1 MNHNS and CDR2 SASEGT. The CDR3 is made up of 15 amino acids. V was trimmed by 0 bases and J by 1 base, leaving 7 bases between them. CDR3 in DNA: TGTGCCAGCAGTGAAGCGCTAGCGTCCTACAATGAGCAGTTCTTC. Protein: CASSEALASYNEQFF.